The next 21 T cell receptor beta chains were all read from a single sample in a study of T cells after yellow fever vaccination. TCRdb reprocessed the 5' RACE reads with MiXCR, giving one entry per CDR3 protein. This table has about 550,000 distinct CDR3 sequences, roughly 19% appearing once. This sample comprised PBMCs, obtained 15 days after the yellow fever booster vaccination. These receptors all come from a man aged 25 to 45 who received the YFV17D yellow fever vaccine.

This clonotype has more than one count but fewer than ten. The rearrangement links TRBV10-1 to TRBJ1-2; D uncertain. CDR1 and CDR2 from the germline V gene are WNHNN and SYGVQD (reference sequence). Trimming took off 2 bases at V and 0 bases at J, with 4 bases between the two ends. The CDR3 is 13 amino acids. DNA for the CDR3: TGCGCCAGCAGTGAGACCCCTAACTATGGCTACACCTTC. It encodes CASSETPNYGYTF.

V usage is TRBV6-2 or TRBV6-3 and J usage is TRBJ2-2; D tentatively reads TRBD1 or TRBD2 (5 bases each). V lost 4 bases and J 5 bases, leaving 11 bases between the germline ends. Germline assignment: CDR1 MNHEY and CDR2 SVGEGT. The CDR3 loop spans 14 amino acids. CDR3 bases: TGTGCCAGCAGTTGGGGACCGGGGACCGGGGAGCTGTTTTTT. Translation gives CASSWGPGTGELFF.

J is TRBJ2-4 and V is TRBV11-2; TRBD2 matches at 8 bases. The CDR3 loop spans 18 amino acids. The germline V gene encodes CDR1 SGHAT and CDR2 FQNNGV. Trimming removed 5 bases from V and 7 bases from J; junction bases left unmatched: 19. CDR3 region: CASSLTAPSGSLGNIQYF. CDR3 DNA sequence: TGTGCCAGCAGCCTCACAGCCCCAAGCGGGAGTCTGGGTAACATTCAGTACTTC. Based on the CDR3 plus reference TRBV11-2 and TRBJ2-4, the full variable domain is EAGVAQSPRYKIIEKRQSVAFWCNPISGHATLYWYQQILGQGPKLLIQFQNNGVVDDSQLPKDRFSAERLKGVDSTLKIQPAKLEDSAVYLCASSLTAPSGSLGNIQYFGAGTRLSVL.

V and J are TRBV20-1 and TRBJ1-2; D is undetermined. CDR1 is DFQATT and CDR2 is SNEGSKA in the germline V gene (reference sequence). The V end lost 6 bases, the J end lost 3 bases, and 8 bases lay between the germline ends. This CDR3 is 11 amino acids long. CDR3 in amino acids: CSADPYYGYTF. CDR3 DNA: TGCAGTGCCGACCCTTACTATGGCTACACCTTC.

The V gene is TRBV29-1, the J gene TRBJ2-7; a possible D gene is TRBD2 (6 bases). The CDR3 length is 13 residues. Germline-derived CDR1 and CDR2 are SQVTM and ANQGSEA. The germline V and J ends were trimmed by 6 bases and 4 bases, with 16 bases remaining between them. CDR3 sequence: CSVRGPFGYEQYF. The CDR3 DNA reads TGCAGCGTGCGGGGCCCCTTCGGGTACGAGCAGTACTTC.

The V call is TRBV20-1, the J call TRBJ1-1; maybe TRBD1 (5 bases). The ends were cut back, 6 bases at V and 1 base at J, with 21 bases in the middle. The CDR3 contains 16 residues. CDR1 is DFQATT, CDR2 SNEGSKA, per germline (reference sequence). Written as DNA, the CDR3 is TGCAGTGCCAGCTCCCAGGGCGGGTTCGGGAACACTGAAGCTTTCTTT. Its translation: CSASSQGGFGNTEAFF.

The chain combines TRBV7-2 with TRBJ1-1; maybe TRBD1 (5 bases). The CDR3 is made up of 14 amino acids. With 2 bases removed from V and 4 bases from J, the gap between germline ends came to 11 bases. CDR1 and CDR2 from the germline V gene are SGHTA and FQGNSA. The CDR3 loop is CASSLNGGSTEAFF. CDR3 bases: TGTGCCAGCAGCTTAAATGGGGGTAGCACTGAAGCTTTCTTT.

The V and J genes are TRBV4-2 and TRBJ1-5, with D unresolved. Germline V gene lookup returns CDR1 LGHNA and CDR2 YNFKEQ. The CDR3 loop spans 16 amino acids. Trimming took 0 bases from V and 3 from J, leaving 12 bases between them. CDR3: CASSQDSSRYNQPQHF. CDR3 in DNA: TGTGCCAGCAGCCAAGATTCGAGCAGGTACAATCAGCCCCAGCATTTT.

The chain recombines TRBV5-4 with TRBJ2-1, with D perhaps TRBD1 (6 bases). Between the trimmed V and J ends, which lost 1 base and 6 bases, there was a span of 8 bases. The CDR3 totals 13 residues. From germline, CDR1 is SGHNT and CDR2 YYREEE (reference sequence). This CDR3 is CASSLYRVNEQFF. CDR3 nucleotide sequence: TGTGCCAGCAGCTTGTACAGGGTCAATGAGCAGTTCTTC.

The gene calls are TRBV20-1 and TRBJ2-7; the D gene is possibly TRBD1 (6 bases). Between the trimmed V and J ends, which lost 5 bases and 6 bases, there was a span of 14 bases. This CDR3 has 12 amino acids. Germline-derived CDR1 and CDR2 are DFQATT and SNEGSKA (reference sequence). In DNA form, the CDR3 reads TGCAGTGCTTCGCCGGGACACACCGAGCAGTACTTC. It is translated as CSASPGHTEQYF.

The J gene is TRBJ2-1, the V gene TRBV30; a possible D gene is TRBD2 (5 bases). CDR3 length: 14 residues. Between the trimmed V and J ends, which lost 6 bases and 4 bases, there was a span of 16 bases. Germline V gene data show CDR1 as GTSNPN and CDR2 as SVGIG (reference sequence). CDR3 sequence reads: CACPSSEGYNEQFF. The DNA of the CDR3 is TGTGCCTGTCCATCTTCCGAGGGTTACAATGAGCAGTTCTTC.

The rearrangement links TRBV11-2 to TRBJ2-1; D could derive from TRBD1 or TRBD2 (5 bases each). The V gene lost 3 bases and the J gene lost 5 bases, with 11 bases spanning the gap. The CDR3 is 14 amino acids. Germline V gene sequence: CDR1 SGHAT, CDR2 FQNNGV. Here the CDR3 reads CASSLFGDDNEQFF. The CDR3 DNA sequence: TGTGCCAGCAGCTTGTTTGGGGACGACAATGAGCAGTTCTTC.

There are many counts of this clonotype. The chain joins TRBV12-3 or TRBV12-4 to TRBJ2-3; D unresolved. The CDR3 has 13 residues. Trimming removed 2 bases from V and 1 base from J, with 4 bases in between. Here the CDR3 DNA reads TGTGCCAGCAGTTTACAGGGCACAGATACGCAGTATTTT. As protein: CASSLQGTDTQYF.

This clonotype was observed a few times. V usage is TRBV27 and J usage is TRBJ1-6; D perhaps matches TRBD1 (6 bases). Trimming shortened V by 3 bases and J by 7 bases, and 19 bases separated the two germline ends. The CDR3 consists of 17 residues. The germline gives CDR1 MNHEY, CDR2 SMNVEV (reference sequence). As DNA, the CDR3 is TGTGCCAGCAGTTTTTCATTCTCCGGGACACCCAATTCACCCCTCCACTTT. Protein product: CASSFSFSGTPNSPLHF.

V and J are TRBV15 and TRBJ2-7, with D perhaps matching TRBD2 (6 bases). V lost 1 base, J lost 3 bases, and 10 bases lay in between. The CDR3 is 14 amino acids. CDR1 LNHNV and CDR2 YYDKDF come from the germline V gene (reference sequence). The CDR3 protein is CATSRGGGIYEQYF. The CDR3 DNA sequence: TGTGCCACCAGCAGAGGTGGGGGGATCTACGAGCAGTACTTC.

In its sample, this clonotype was seen a few times. The chain carries TRBV18 and TRBJ2-5; no reliable D call. Between the trimmed V and J ends, which lost 3 bases and 5 bases, there was a span of 10 bases. This CDR3 has 13 residues. Germline CDR1 and CDR2: KGHSH and LQKENI. DNA of the CDR3: TGTGCCAGCTCACCTGGACCGCCGGAGACCCAGTACTTC. It codes for CASSPGPPETQYF. Drawing the rest from reference TRBV18 and TRBJ2-5, the complete variable domain is NAGVMQNPRHLVRRRGQEARLRCSPMKGHSHVYWYRQLPEEGLKFMVYLQKENIIDESGMPKERFSAEFPKEGPSILRIQQVVRGDSAAYFCASSPGPPETQYFGPGTRLLVL.

This chain links TRBV30 with TRBJ1-4; D uncertain. Per germline, CDR1 GTSNPN and CDR2 SVGIG (reference sequence). V was clipped by 3 bases and J by 0 bases, with 23 bases between them. This CDR3 comprises 19 residues. The chain's CDR3 is CAWRNPRYGVDATNEKLFF. DNA of the CDR3: TGTGCCTGGAGGAACCCGCGCTATGGGGTCGACGCAACTAATGAAAAACTGTTTTTT.

The chain carries TRBV6-1 and TRBJ2-7; 7 bases are shared with TRBD1. The V segment lost 10 bases and the J segment 6 bases; nucleotides outside the gene matches: 12. Germline CDR1 and CDR2: MNHNS and SASEGT. There are 13 residues in the CDR3. The CDR3 coding sequence is TGTGCCACTGAGGGGGCCTCCCTTGGCGAGCAGTACTTC. This gives the protein CATEGASLGEQYF.

This clonotype was detected a few times. The chain uses TRBV30 and TRBJ1-2; D gene uncertain. V was pared by 1 base and J by 4 bases, with 13 bases between. Germline-derived CDR1 and CDR2 are GTSNPN and SVGIG (reference sequence). The CDR3 length is 14 residues. The CDR3 is CAWSGIYKGYGYTF. DNA for the CDR3: TGTGCCTGGAGTGGAATCTATAAGGGCTATGGCTACACCTTC.

The chain has TRBV20-1 and TRBJ2-1, with D possibly TRBD2 on 5 matching bases. V lost 2 bases and J 6 bases, leaving 17 bases between the germline ends. The CDR3 covers 15 residues. Germline V gives CDR1 DFQATT, CDR2 SNEGSKA (reference sequence). This CDR3 is CSARTGGLISNEQFF. The CDR3 DNA follows: TGCAGTGCTAGAACCGGCGGACTTATCTCCAATGAGCAGTTCTTC.

J is TRBJ2-5 and V is TRBV5-1; weak D call: TRBD2 (5 bases). Germline CDR1 and CDR2: SGHRS and YFSETQ. V was pared by 0 bases and J by 1 base, with 10 bases between. There are 15 residues in the CDR3. The CDR3 is CASSLGGFAQETQYF. CDR3 coding DNA: TGCGCCAGCAGCTTGGGAGGGTTCGCCCAAGAGACCCAGTACTTC.